This T cell receptor beta chain emerged from a study of blood T cell repertoires in COVID-19 (dated by TCRdb to about 2020). About the full investigation: Samples covering the acute and convalescent phases of COVID-19 were provided by collaborators in the United States, Italy and Spain. The material from the prospective study consisted of cDNA or gDNA derived from T cells, B-cell-depleted T cells, or PBMCs. The dataset comprised deeply sampled blood TCRbeta repertoires from subjects exposed to, actively infected with, or recovered from COVID-19. The repertoires were released in a freely available public database intended as a resource for research on the immune response to SARS-CoV-2. Samples came from the ongoing ImmuneRACE study (first 160 participants) plus 1,254 subjects from 6 global collaborators. A de-identified subject ID, COVID-19 status, age in years and sex were almost always included in the sample metadata. HLA class I and class II types, where available, came from metadata supplied by the sample provider rather than from assay-based typing. Study-level results and caveats: Clinical and demographic metadata were provided uncurated, with the amount varying by source and participant.

As concerns this clone: No antigen is known for it. No clone much larger than this one lies a single base away; base qualities are absent.

The germline V gene (reference sequence) specifies LNHDA as CDR1 and SQIVND as CDR2. Between the V and J ends, shortened by 6 bases and 5 bases respectively, the junction contains 8 bases. The CDR3 measures 12 amino acids from cysteine to phenylalanine. CDR3 DNA is the only sequence kept; it has 36 bases, read in frame from the first base. Whole blood was collected in K2EDTA tubes by collaborating institutions according to the institutions' own protocols. For TCRbeta analysis, collaborators shipped samples as frozen whole blood, isolated PBMCs, or DNA extracted from either of those sample types. TCRbeta CDR3 regions were amplified from genomic DNA using the immunoSEQ Assay, a bias-controlled multiplex PCR. The paper's data handling went like this. The number of nucleated cells in each sample was estimated by amplification of reference gene primers within the assay. Sequence reads were collapsed and filtered to measure the absolute abundance of every unique TCRbeta CDR3 rearrangement. For each sample, productive Simpson clonality was calculated as the square root of Simpson's diversity index across productive rearrangements. TCRdb mirrors the immuneACCESS table, restricted to in-frame sequences. Some clones are absent from its copies; in checked studies, under half trace to an unresolved V gene, and the reason for the others is unknown. The DNA gave D and trimming, while V, J and clone size come from that table. A total of under 250,000 clones appear in this sample, about four fifths of them only once. The ten largest clones represent 3% to 4% of the sample.

The source of this sequence is a woman aged 18-29 years with acute or convalescent COVID-19. The rearranged segments are TRBV19 and TRBJ2-1, with no confidently assigned D gene. Material for sequencing was peripheral blood. The DNA sequence is given as TGTGCCAGTAGCGACTGGGACAATGAGCAGTTCTTC. This sequence encodes CASSDWDNEQFF.